The sequence of this T cell receptor (beta chain) was determined in a study of monozygotic twins with cystic fibrosis. TCRdb's table, derived via immunoSEQ multiplex PCR, lists solely in-frame clones and lacks some. The profile shows tens of thousands of clones, approximately 70% of them singletons. From germline, CDR1 is ENHRY and CDR2 SYGVKD. The CDR3 extends over 14 amino acids. V lost 0 bases and J lost 5, with 11 bases in between. This sequence was found in a girl aged 10-17 years with cystic fibrosis. Sample: blood. This chain connects TRBV10-3 to TRBJ2-7; a possible D gene is TRBD1 (5 bases). The chain's CDR3 is CAISESGIGDEQYV. DNA of the CDR3: TGTGCCATCAGTGAGTCAGGGATAGGGGACGAGCAGTACGTC.